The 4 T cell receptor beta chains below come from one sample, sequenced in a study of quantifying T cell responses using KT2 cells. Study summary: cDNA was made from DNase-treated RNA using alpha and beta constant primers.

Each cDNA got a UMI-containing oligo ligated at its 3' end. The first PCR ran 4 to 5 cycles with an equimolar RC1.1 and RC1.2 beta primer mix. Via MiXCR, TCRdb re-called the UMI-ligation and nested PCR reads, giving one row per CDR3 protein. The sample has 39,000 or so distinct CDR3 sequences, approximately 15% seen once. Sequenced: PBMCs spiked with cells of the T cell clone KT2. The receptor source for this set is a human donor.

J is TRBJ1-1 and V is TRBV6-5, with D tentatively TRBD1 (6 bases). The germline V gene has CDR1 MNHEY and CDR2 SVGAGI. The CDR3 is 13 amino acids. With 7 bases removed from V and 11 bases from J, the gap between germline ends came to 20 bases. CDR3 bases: TGTGCCAGCAAAGACCCGGGACAACCAGGGGCTTTCTTT. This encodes CASKDPGQPGAFF.

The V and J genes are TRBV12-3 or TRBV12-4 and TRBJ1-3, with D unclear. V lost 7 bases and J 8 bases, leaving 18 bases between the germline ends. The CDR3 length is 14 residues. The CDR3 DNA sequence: TGTGCCAGCATCAAGAGTGTTAGCGCGGACACCATATATTTT. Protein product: CASIKSVSADTIYF.

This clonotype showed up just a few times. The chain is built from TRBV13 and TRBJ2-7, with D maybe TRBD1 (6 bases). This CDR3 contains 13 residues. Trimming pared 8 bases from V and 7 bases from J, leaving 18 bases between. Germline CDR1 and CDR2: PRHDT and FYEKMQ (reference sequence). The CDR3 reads CASRPEGVGEQYF. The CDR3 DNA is TGTGCCAGCCGGCCAGAGGGGGTCGGGGAGCAGTACTTC. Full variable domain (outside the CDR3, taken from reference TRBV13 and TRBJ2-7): AAGVIQSPRHLIKEKRETATLKCYPIPRHDTVYWYQQGPGQDPQFLISFYEKMQSDKGSIPDRFSAQQFSDYHSELNMSSLELGDSALYFCASRPEGVGEQYFGPGTRLTVT.

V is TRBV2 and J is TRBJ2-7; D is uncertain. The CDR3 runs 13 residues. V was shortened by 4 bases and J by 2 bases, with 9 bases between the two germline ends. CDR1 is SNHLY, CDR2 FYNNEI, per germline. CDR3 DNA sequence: TGTGCCAGCAGTGTTGGAACGACCTACGAGCAGTACTTC. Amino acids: CASSVGTTYEQYF.